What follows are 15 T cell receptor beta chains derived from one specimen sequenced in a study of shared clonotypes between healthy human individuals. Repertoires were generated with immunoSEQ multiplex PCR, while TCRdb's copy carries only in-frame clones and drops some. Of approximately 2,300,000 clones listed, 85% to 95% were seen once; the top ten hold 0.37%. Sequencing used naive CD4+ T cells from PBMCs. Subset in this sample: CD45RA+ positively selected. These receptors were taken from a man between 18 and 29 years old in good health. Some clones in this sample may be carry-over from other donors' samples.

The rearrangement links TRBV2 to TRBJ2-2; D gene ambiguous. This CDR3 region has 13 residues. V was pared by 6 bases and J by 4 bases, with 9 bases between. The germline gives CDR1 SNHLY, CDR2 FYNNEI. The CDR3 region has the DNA TGTGCCAGCAGCGCCGAGCGCACCGGGGAGCTGTTTTTT. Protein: CASSAERTGELFF.

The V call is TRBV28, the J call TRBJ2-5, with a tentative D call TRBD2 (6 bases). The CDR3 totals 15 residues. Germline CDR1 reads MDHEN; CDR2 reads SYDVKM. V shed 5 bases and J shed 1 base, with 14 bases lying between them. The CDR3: CASSTPGLPQETQYF. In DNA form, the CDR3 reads TGTGCCAGCAGTACACCGGGACTCCCCCAAGAGACCCAGTACTTC.

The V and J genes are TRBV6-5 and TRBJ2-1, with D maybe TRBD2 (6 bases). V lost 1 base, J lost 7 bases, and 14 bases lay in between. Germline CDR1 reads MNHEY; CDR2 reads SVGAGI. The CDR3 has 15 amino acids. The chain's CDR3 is CASSYWGGNRNEQFF. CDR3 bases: TGTGCCAGCAGTTACTGGGGCGGGAATCGGAATGAGCAGTTCTTC.

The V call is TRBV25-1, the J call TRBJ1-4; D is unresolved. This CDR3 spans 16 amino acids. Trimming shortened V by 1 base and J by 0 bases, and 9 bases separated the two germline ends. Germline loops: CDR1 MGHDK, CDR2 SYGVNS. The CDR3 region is CASSESGFATNEKLFF. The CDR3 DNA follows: TGTGCCAGCAGTGAATCAGGATTTGCAACTAATGAAAAACTGTTTTTT. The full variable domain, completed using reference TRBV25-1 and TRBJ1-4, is EADIYQTPRYLVIGTGKKITLECSQTMGHDKMYWYQQDPGMELHLIHYSYGVNSTEKGDLSSESTVSRIRTEHFPLTLESARPSHTSQYLCASSESGFATNEKLFFGSGTQLSVL.

CDR3 protein: CASSGQEAFF. The CDR3 nucleotides are TGTGCCAGCAGCGGACAGGAAGCTTTCTTT. The chain uses TRBV7-9 and TRBJ1-1; maybe TRBD1 (6 bases). Deletions cut 5 bases from V and 8 bases from J, with 6 bases between. Germline V gene data show CDR1 as SEHNR and CDR2 as FQNEAQ (reference sequence). The CDR3 length is 10 residues. Full variable domain (remainder filled in from reference TRBV7-9 and TRBJ1-1): DTGVSQNPRHKITKRGQNVTFRCDPISEHNRLYWYRQTLGQGPEFLTYFQNEAQLEKSRLLSDRFSAERPKGSFSTLEIQRTEQGDSAMYLCASSGQEAFFGQGTRLTVV.

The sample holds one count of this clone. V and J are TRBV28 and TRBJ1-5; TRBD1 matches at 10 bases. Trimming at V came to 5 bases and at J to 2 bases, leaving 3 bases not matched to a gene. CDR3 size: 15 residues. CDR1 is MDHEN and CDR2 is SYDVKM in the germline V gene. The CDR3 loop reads CASSAGTGGNQPQHF. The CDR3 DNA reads TGTGCCAGCAGTGCCGGGACAGGGGGCAATCAGCCCCAGCATTTT. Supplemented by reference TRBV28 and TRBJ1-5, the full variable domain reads DVKVTQSSRYLVKRTGEKVFLECVQDMDHENMFWYRQDPGLGLRLIYFSYDVKMKEKGDIPEGYSVSREKKERFSLILESASTNQTSMYLCASSAGTGGNQPQHFGDGTRLSIL.

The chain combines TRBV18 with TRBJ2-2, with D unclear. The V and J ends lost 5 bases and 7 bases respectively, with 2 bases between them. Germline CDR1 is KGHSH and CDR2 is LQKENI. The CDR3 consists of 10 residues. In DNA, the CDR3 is TGTGCCAGCTCAAGCGGGGAGCTGTTTTTT. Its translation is CASSSGELFF.

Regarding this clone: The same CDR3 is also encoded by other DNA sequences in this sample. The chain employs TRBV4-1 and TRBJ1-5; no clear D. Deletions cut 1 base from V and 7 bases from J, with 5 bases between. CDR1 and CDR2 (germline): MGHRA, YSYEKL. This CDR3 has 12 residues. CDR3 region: CASSQVGQPQHF. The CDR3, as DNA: TGCGCCAGCAGCCAAGTAGGCCAGCCCCAGCATTTT.

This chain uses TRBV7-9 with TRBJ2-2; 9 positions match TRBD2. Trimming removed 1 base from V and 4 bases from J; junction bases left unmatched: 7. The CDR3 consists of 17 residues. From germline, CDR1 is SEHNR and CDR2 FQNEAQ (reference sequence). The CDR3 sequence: CASSLGVAGATTGELFF. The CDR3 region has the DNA TGTGCCAGCAGCTTAGGGGTAGCGGGAGCCACCACCGGGGAGCTGTTTTTT. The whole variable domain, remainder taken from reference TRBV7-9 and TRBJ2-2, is DTGVSQNPRHKITKRGQNVTFRCDPISEHNRLYWYRQTLGQGPEFLTYFQNEAQLEKSRLLSDRFSAERPKGSFSTLEIQRTEQGDSAMYLCASSLGVAGATTGELFFGEGSRLTVL.

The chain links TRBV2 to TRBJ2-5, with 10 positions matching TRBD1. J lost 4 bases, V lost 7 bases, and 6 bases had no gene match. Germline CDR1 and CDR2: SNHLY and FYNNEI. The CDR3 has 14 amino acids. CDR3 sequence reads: CASMAGTGVETQYF. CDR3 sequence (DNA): TGTGCCAGCATGGCCGGGACAGGGGTAGAGACCCAGTACTTC.

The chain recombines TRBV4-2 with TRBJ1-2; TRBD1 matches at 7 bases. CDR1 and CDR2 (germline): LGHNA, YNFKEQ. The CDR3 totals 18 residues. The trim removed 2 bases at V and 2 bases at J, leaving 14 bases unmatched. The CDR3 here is CASSQLGGQRLGNYGYTF. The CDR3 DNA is TGTGCCAGCAGCCAACTGGGGGGACAGCGACTGGGGAACTATGGCTACACCTTC.

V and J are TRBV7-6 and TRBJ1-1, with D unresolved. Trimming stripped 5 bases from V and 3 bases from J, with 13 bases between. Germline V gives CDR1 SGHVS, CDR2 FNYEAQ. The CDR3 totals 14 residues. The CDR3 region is CASSPTVSHTEAFF. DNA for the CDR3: TGTGCCAGCAGCCCTACCGTGAGCCACACTGAAGCTTTCTTT.

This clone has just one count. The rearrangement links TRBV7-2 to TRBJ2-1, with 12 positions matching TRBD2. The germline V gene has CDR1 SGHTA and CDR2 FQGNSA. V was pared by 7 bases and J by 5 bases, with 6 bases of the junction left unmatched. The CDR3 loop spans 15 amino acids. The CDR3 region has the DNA TGTGCCAGCACCGTGGGACTAGCGGGTAACAATGAGCAGTTCTTC. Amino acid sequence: CASTVGLAGNNEQFF.

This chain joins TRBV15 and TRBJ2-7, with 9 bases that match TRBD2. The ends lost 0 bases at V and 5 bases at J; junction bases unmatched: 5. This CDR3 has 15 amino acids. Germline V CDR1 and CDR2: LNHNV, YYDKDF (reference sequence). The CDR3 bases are TGTGCCACCAGCAGAGATCCTGCGGGAGGGCACGAGCAGTACTTC. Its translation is CATSRDPAGGHEQYF.

The CDR3 nucleotides are TGTGCCAGCAGCTCATCAACAGGGGTGGAGGTATTTTCCCAGTACTTC. It yields the protein CASSSSTGVEVFSQYF. The rearrangement joins TRBV5-6 to TRBJ2-5; 7 bases are a match to TRBD1. V lost 3 bases to trimming and J lost 9 bases; unmatched junction nucleotides: 17. The CDR3 covers 16 residues. From germline, CDR1 is SGHDT and CDR2 YYEEEE.